One and the same sample provided the 23 T cell receptor beta chains below, sequenced in a study of T cells in Graves' hyperthyroidism and ophthalmopathy. RNA transcripts gave rise to amplified TCR beta CDR3 regions. TCR CDR3 regions were first amplified by RT-PCR with HTBI primers. MiXCR, run by TCRdb on the multiplex PCR reads, gives a single entry per CDR3 protein. The sample holds 330,000 or so distinct CDR3 sequences, around 18% seen once. The sample taken for sequencing was blood. The receptors come from a woman aged 35 to 49 with Graves' ophthalmopathy.

This clonotype was picked up one time. This rearrangement joins TRBV28 to TRBJ1-1, with D tentatively TRBD1 (5 bases). The V end lost 7 bases, the J end lost 0 bases, and 18 bases lay between the germline ends. The V gene's germline CDR1 is MDHEN and CDR2 SYDVKM. The CDR3 covers 16 residues. This CDR3 reads CASTGMGGTVNTEAFF. Written as DNA, the CDR3 is TGTGCCAGCACCGGAATGGGAGGGACGGTGAACACTGAAGCTTTCTTT.

This clonotype appeared many times. This chain joins TRBV15 and TRBJ2-5; 7 bases line up with TRBD1. From germline, CDR1 is LNHNV and CDR2 YYDKDF (reference sequence). The V segment lost 5 bases and the J segment 5 bases; nucleotides outside the gene matches: 11. The CDR3 runs 15 residues. The CDR3 coding sequence is TGTGCCACCAGCCCAACCCAGGGGGTTGGGGAGACCCAGTACTTC. Translating it yields CATSPTQGVGETQYF. Drawing the rest from reference TRBV15 and TRBJ2-5, the complete variable domain is DAMVIQNPRYQVTQFGKPVTLSCSQTLNHNVMYWYQQKSSQAPKLLFHYYDKDFNNEADTPDNFQSRRPNTSFCFLDIRSPGLGDTAMYLCATSPTQGVGETQYFGPGTRLLVL.

This clonotype has only a few counts. The chain combines TRBV28 with TRBJ2-4; D is undetermined. CDR3 length equals 12 residues. The germline CDR1 and CDR2 sequences are MDHEN and SYDVKM. CDR3 sequence (DNA): TGTGCTTCTGAGAGTTTCCAAAACATTCAGTACTTC. Residues: CASESFQNIQYF.

This clonotype appeared a single time. J is TRBJ1-2 and V is TRBV7-2; D uncertain. V lost 2 bases to trimming and J lost 4 bases, with 8 bases between them. This CDR3 has 13 amino acids. CDR1 is SGHTA and CDR2 is FQGNSA in the germline V gene. CDR3 sequence: CASSLSSRYGYTF. CDR3 nucleotides: TGTGCCAGCAGCTTATCGTCCCGCTATGGCTACACCTTC.

The genes are TRBV12-3 or TRBV12-4 and TRBJ1-1; 7 positions match TRBD1. V shed 5 bases and J 6 bases; nucleotides not matched to a gene: 9. The CDR3 runs to 14 residues. CDR3 sequence (DNA): TGTGCCAGCAGTGGGAGTAGGGGGCGGTCTGAAGCTTTCTTT. It yields the protein CASSGSRGRSEAFF.

About this clonotype: One junction end does not reproduce the germline sequence, and a read error may be involved. The chain combines TRBV24-1 with TRBJ2-5; tentatively, D is TRBD1 (6 bases). This CDR3 contains 15 residues. CDR1 and CDR2 from the germline V gene are KGHDR and SFDVKD. CDR3 sequence (DNA): TGTGCCACCAGTGATGTAAGGACAGTCCAAGAGGCCCAGTACTTC. The encoded protein is CATSDVRTVQEAQYF.

This clonotype was detected many times. The chain is built from TRBV6-2 or TRBV6-3 and TRBJ2-7; 9 bases line up with TRBD1. Germline V gene lookup returns CDR1 MNHEY and CDR2 SVGEGT. J lost 11 bases, V lost 2 bases, and 13 bases had no gene match. The CDR3 covers 15 residues. The CDR3 region is CASSYGGQGGMKEYF. In nucleotides, the CDR3 is TGTGCCAGCAGTTACGGGGGACAGGGCGGCATGAAGGAGTACTTC.

This clonotype came up many times. The chain combines TRBV10-3 with TRBJ2-2, with 7 bases lining up with TRBD2. This CDR3 has 16 residues. The V gene's germline CDR1 is ENHRY and CDR2 SYGVKD. V lost 11 bases and J lost 4; bases outside the gene matches: 16. The CDR3, as DNA: TGTGCCTCTGGGACGGAGCGCGGGAGCGGCACCGGGGAGCTGTTTTTT. Translating gives CASGTERGSGTGELFF.

CDR3 sequence: CASDDDRASYYQYF. The CDR3 nucleotides are TGTGCTAGTGATGATGACAGGGCCTCCTACTATCAGTACTTC. This chain uses TRBV12-5 with TRBJ2-7; 7 nucleotides match TRBD1. This CDR3 is 14 amino acids long. Germline loops: CDR1 LGHNT, CDR2 FRNRAP. V was pared by 7 bases and J by 10 bases, with 16 bases of the junction left unmatched.

This clonotype was counted at least ten times. This chain connects TRBV12-3 or TRBV12-4 to TRBJ2-7; D is unresolved. CDR3 length: 13 amino acids. V was shortened by 5 bases and J by 1 base, with 9 bases between the two germline ends. The CDR3 DNA reads as TGTGCCAGCAGTGTGCCTCCATCCTACGAGCAGTACTTC. Translating it yields CASSVPPSYEQYF.

This clonotype came up a few times. The chain links TRBV4-1 to TRBJ1-2, with D unclear. The germline V gene encodes CDR1 MGHRA and CDR2 YSYEKL. This CDR3 comprises 13 residues. The V gene lost 0 bases and the J gene lost 3 bases, with 5 bases spanning the gap. The DNA of the CDR3 is TGCGCCAGCAGCCAAGAGCTCCACTATGGCTACACCTTC. This encodes CASSQELHYGYTF.

Comment on this clonotype: One end of the junction does not line up with germline, which may come from a read error. J is TRBJ1-1 and V is TRBV5-1; D perhaps matches TRBD1 (6 bases). Germline assignment: CDR1 SGHRS and CDR2 YFSETQ. The CDR3 loop spans 14 amino acids. CDR3 DNA sequence: TGCGCCAGCAGACCGGGACACATGAACACTGAAGCCTTCTTT. Its protein is CASRPGHMNTEAFF.

The chain combines TRBV11-1 with TRBJ2-3; 11 nucleotides align to TRBD2. This CDR3 comprises 16 residues. CDR1 is SGHAT and CDR2 is FQDESV in the germline V gene (reference sequence). The V and J ends lost 1 base and 1 base, in that order; junction bases with no gene match: 1. The chain's CDR3 is CASSLVAGGRTDTQYF. The CDR3 nucleotides are TGTGCCAGCAGCTTAGTAGCGGGAGGGCGCACAGATACGCAGTATTTT.

This clonotype was observed many times. The rearrangement uses TRBV18 and TRBJ2-4, with D perhaps matching TRBD2 (5 bases). The V and J ends lost 3 bases and 5 bases respectively, with 20 bases between them. CDR1 and CDR2 from the germline V gene are KGHSH and LQKENI. The CDR3 length is 17 residues. CDR3 loop: CASSPPTRVGVENIQYF. The DNA of the CDR3 is TGTGCCAGCTCACCCCCCACGCGGGTGGGCGTTGAAAACATTCAGTACTTC. Full variable domain (missing parts from reference TRBV18 and TRBJ2-4): NAGVMQNPRHLVRRRGQEARLRCSPMKGHSHVYWYRQLPEEGLKFMVYLQKENIIDESGMPKERFSAEFPKEGPSILRIQQVVRGDSAAYFCASSPPTRVGVENIQYFGAGTRLSVL.

Many counts were recorded for this clonotype. This chain joins TRBV2 and TRBJ2-2; 11 nucleotides agree with TRBD2. This CDR3 spans 12 amino acids. The V segment lost 11 bases and the J segment 6 bases; nucleotides outside the gene matches: 2. The germline CDR1 and CDR2 sequences are SNHLY and FYNNEI. The CDR3 reads CAFSGRAGELFF. CDR3 coding DNA: TGTGCCTTTAGCGGGAGGGCCGGGGAGCTGTTTTTT.

This clonotype was counted at least ten times. This rearrangement joins TRBV27 to TRBJ2-7; tentative D call: TRBD1 (6 bases). The CDR3 runs to 13 residues. Trimming cost V 6 bases and J 5 bases, with 14 bases left between them. CDR1 MNHEY and CDR2 SMNVEV come from the germline V gene (reference sequence). The CDR3 here is CASSSSTGNEQYF. DNA for the CDR3: TGTGCCAGCAGCTCCTCAACAGGGAACGAGCAGTACTTC.

This clonotype was found many times. The chain employs TRBV20-1 and TRBJ2-7; no clear D. The CDR3 is 15 amino acids. Germline-derived CDR1 and CDR2 are DFQATT and SNEGSKA (reference sequence). Deletions cut 0 bases from V and 1 base from J, with 13 bases between. CDR3 residues: CSARDSAFFSYEQYF. The CDR3 coding sequence is TGCAGTGCTAGAGATAGTGCGTTCTTTTCCTACGAGCAGTACTTC.

This clonotype was seen ten or more times. A much larger clone differs from this one at a single base, so this may be a read error. The chain carries TRBV6-4 and TRBJ2-3, with a tentative D call TRBD1 (5 bases). The J call may be in error: the DNA end matches TRBJ1-5 better. Germline V lookup: CDR1 MRHNA, CDR2 SNTAGT. This CDR3 has 16 residues. The CDR3 region is CASSDSGTSGPDTQHF. In DNA form, the CDR3 reads TGTGCCAGCAGTGACTCCGGGACTAGCGGTCCAGATACGCAGCATTTT.

This clonotype has a count of ten or more. This chain connects TRBV11-2 to TRBJ2-5; 8 bases match TRBD1. Germline V gene sequence: CDR1 SGHAT, CDR2 FQNNGV. This CDR3 is 15 amino acids long. The junction had 10 bases not matched to a gene; V was cut back by 5 bases and J by 5 bases. The chain's CDR3 is CASSPVRGLDETQYF. The CDR3 region has the DNA TGTGCCAGCAGCCCCGTCAGGGGGCTGGATGAGACCCAGTACTTC.

This clonotype was seen repeatedly, ten times or more. The chain couples TRBV5-1 to TRBJ2-7, with unresolved D. Per the germline V gene, CDR1 is SGHRS and CDR2 is YFSETQ. Between the trimmed V and J ends, which lost 0 bases and 3 bases, there was a span of 7 bases. This CDR3 comprises 13 residues. The CDR3, as DNA: TGCGCCAGCAGCTTGGACGCGGTCTACGAGCAGTACTTC. Translating gives CASSLDAVYEQYF.

This clonotype was observed at least ten times. The chain recombines TRBV4-1 with TRBJ2-7; maybe TRBD1 (6 bases). This CDR3 spans 15 amino acids. From germline, CDR1 is MGHRA and CDR2 YSYEKL. V lost 0 bases and J 2 bases, leaving 11 bases between the germline ends. The CDR3 sequence is CASSQEQGGPYEQYF. The CDR3, as DNA: TGCGCCAGCAGCCAAGAACAGGGTGGCCCCTACGAGCAGTACTTC.

This clonotype showed up many times. In DNA, the CDR3 is TGTGCCAGCAGTAGCTCACAGGGGGCTAACTATGGCTACACCTTC. Translation gives CASSSSQGANYGYTF. The chain recombines TRBV6-1 with TRBJ1-2; the match to TRBD1 covers 8 bases. This CDR3 region has 15 residues. V was clipped by 5 bases and J by 0 bases; unmatched bases: 5. Germline loops: CDR1 MNHNS, CDR2 SASEGT.

This clonotype was seen many times. This chain uses TRBV29-1 with TRBJ1-1; D is undetermined. V lost 7 bases and J lost 8, with 14 bases in between. The V gene's germline CDR1 is SQVTM and CDR2 ANQGSEA. The CDR3 spans 11 residues. CDR3: CSAPLGSEAFF. CDR3 sequence (DNA): TGCAGCGCCCCCTTAGGCTCCGAAGCTTTCTTT.